This is a list of T cell receptor beta chains from one sample in a study of OX40 agonist ivuxolimab in advanced cancers. The data were produced by immunoSEQ multiplex PCR, yet TCRdb's version contains in-frame clones alone and is incomplete. In the table there are more than 50,000 clones, approximately 89% of which are singletons. The sample in question was CD4+ or CD8+ T cells sorted from blood, obtained in a trial of the OX40 agonist ivuxolimab. These receptors originate from an adult with an advanced solid tumor such as melanoma, head and neck, liver or kidney cancer. Both conserved end residues are trimmed from each CDR3. The D gene is left open where the match is weak.

J	D	V	CDR3
TRBJ1-4	TRBD1	TRBV29-1	SVARGEKLF
TRBJ2-7	-	TRBV10-1	ASRGQGSGEQY
TRBJ2-1	TRBD1	TRBV10-3	AIKPGQGFNEQF
TRBJ1-5	-	TRBV15	ATSRSGNSNQPQH
TRBJ2-7	TRBD1	TRBV5-1	ASSLLAGTGTYEQY
TRBJ2-3	-	TRBV5-4	ASSLAQGPDTQY
TRBJ1-3	-	TRBV6-1	ASSGYGRLSSGNTIY
TRBJ2-7	-	TRBV30	AWSQGLYEQY
TRBJ2-5	-	TRBV6-1	ASSAGLQETQY
TRBJ2-6	-	TRBV5-4	ASSLPGEDLSGANVLT
TRBJ2-5	-	TRBV5-6	ASTTYQETQY
TRBJ2-7	-	TRBV18	ASSLDLRNYEQY
TRBJ1-4	-	TRBV4-1	ASSQAGTRNEKLF
TRBJ1-5	TRBD1	TRBV5-6	ASSLGRDRAYNQPQH
TRBJ1-6	-	TRBV18	ASSPTASYNSPLH
TRBJ1-5	-	TRBV7-8	ASSLSPWPADQPQH
TRBJ1-2	-	TRBV7-2	ASSFPGYGYT
TRBJ2-3	-	TRBV5-8	ASTLSTGIRTDTQY
TRBJ2-7	-	TRBV7-7	ASSSGPSGFQY
TRBJ2-3	TRBD2	TRBV6-4	ASRGVLAGPNTDTQY
TRBJ2-1	TRBD2	TRBV7-6	ASSLQLAGVPNEQF
TRBJ2-6	-	TRBV7-2	ASSLGRGHGSGANVLT
TRBJ1-2	-	TRBV6-1	ASSDGVYGYT
TRBJ1-3	-	TRBV28	ASSKAGNTIY
TRBJ2-7	-	TRBV30	AWSGRIREQY
TRBJ1-4	-	TRBV29-1	SVAPGEKLF
TRBJ1-2	-	TRBV7-2	ASSLGGGYGYT
TRBJ1-2	-	TRBV9	ASSVGTENYGYT
TRBJ2-5	-	TRBV18	ASSPDNRDDRRETQY
TRBJ2-5	-	TRBV19	ASSMGETQY
TRBJ2-1	-	TRBV11-2	ASSPFGENEQF
TRBJ2-1	TRBD1	TRBV18	ASYTQGASREQF
TRBJ1-6	-	TRBV13	ASSLGRYNSPLH
TRBJ2-4	-	TRBV6-6	ASIQTVGAKNIQY
TRBJ1-1	-	TRBV5-1	ASSLVVRGGSLGNTEAF
TRBJ1-1	-	TRBV19	ASSIDGQGYTEAF
TRBJ2-1	TRBD2	TRBV2	ASSGSGRATNEQF
TRBJ1-1	-	TRBV4-3	ASSTRTPTEAF
TRBJ2-7	TRBD1	TRBV10-3	AIRGGTGPSYEQY
TRBJ1-2	-	TRBV7-9	ASSPGPTTNYGYT
TRBJ2-1	-	TRBV4-2	ASSQSPRNNEQF
TRBJ2-3	-	TRBV10-2	ASTQGDTQY
TRBJ2-1	TRBD2	TRBV30	AWSVQLAGQNNEQF
TRBJ2-7	TRBD2	TRBV6-4	ASSDTFAGARFYEQY
TRBJ2-7	TRBD2	TRBV6-6	ASRTTSGSGEQY
TRBJ2-1	-	TRBV6-1	ASSERSVVRLEQF
TRBJ2-3	TRBD2	TRBV5-4	ASSERTRYEDTQY
TRBJ1-5	TRBD1	TRBV5-4	ASSLGTGDQPQH
TRBJ2-2	-	TRBV2	ASLAPGTTNTGELF
TRBJ2-7	-	TRBV19	ASSILAGHSYEQY
TRBJ2-7	-	TRBV9	ASSPDSFALYEQY
TRBJ1-6	-	TRBV5-1	ASSLGQEADSPLH
TRBJ1-4	-	TRBV19	ASSIGWTEKLF
TRBJ2-5	TRBD2	TRBV9	ASSPGLGQETQY
TRBJ1-6	-	TRBV6-1	ASTAGYNSPLH
TRBJ2-3	-	TRBV7-9	ASTKHGVSSTDTQY
TRBJ1-2	-	TRBV14	ASSQGKDSNYGYT
TRBJ2-5	-	TRBV5-6	ASSLGPPGGRETQY
TRBJ1-5	TRBD1	TRBV19	ASSLQGYQSNQPQH
TRBJ2-5	-	TRBV9	ASSVAGGGETQY